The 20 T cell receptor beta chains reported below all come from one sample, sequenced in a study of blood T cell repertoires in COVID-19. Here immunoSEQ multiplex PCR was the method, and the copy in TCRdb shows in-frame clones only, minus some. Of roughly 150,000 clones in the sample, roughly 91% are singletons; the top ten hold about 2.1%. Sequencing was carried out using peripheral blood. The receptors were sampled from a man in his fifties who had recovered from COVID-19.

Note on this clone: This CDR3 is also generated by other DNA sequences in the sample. Written as DNA, the CDR3 is TGTGCCAGCAGTTCGACAGGGTACGAGCAGTACTTC. The encoded protein is CASSSTGYEQYF. The chain is built from TRBV7-2 and TRBJ2-7; 7 bases align to TRBD1. Losses at the gene ends were 6 bases for V and 4 bases for J; bases not matched to a gene: 3. Germline CDR1 SGHTA, CDR2 FQGNSA. This CDR3 is 12 amino acids long.

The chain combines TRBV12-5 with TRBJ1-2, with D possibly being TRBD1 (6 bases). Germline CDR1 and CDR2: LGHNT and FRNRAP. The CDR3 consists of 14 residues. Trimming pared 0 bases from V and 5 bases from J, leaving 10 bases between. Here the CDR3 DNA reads TGTGCTAGTGGTTTGGTACATCAGGGGTATGGCTACACCTTC. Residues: CASGLVHQGYGYTF.

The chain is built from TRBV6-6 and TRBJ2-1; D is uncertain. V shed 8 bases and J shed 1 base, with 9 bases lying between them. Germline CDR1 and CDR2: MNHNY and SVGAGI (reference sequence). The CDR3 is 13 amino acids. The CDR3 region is CASGGLSYNEQFF. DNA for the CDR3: TGTGCCAGCGGCGGCCTTTCCTACAATGAGCAGTTCTTC.

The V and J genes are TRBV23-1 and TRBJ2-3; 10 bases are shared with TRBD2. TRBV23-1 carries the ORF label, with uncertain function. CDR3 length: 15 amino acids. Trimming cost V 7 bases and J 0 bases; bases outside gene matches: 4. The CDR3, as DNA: TGCGCCAGCAAAGGACTAGCGGTTAGCACAGATACGCAGTATTTT. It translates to CASKGLAVSTDTQYF.

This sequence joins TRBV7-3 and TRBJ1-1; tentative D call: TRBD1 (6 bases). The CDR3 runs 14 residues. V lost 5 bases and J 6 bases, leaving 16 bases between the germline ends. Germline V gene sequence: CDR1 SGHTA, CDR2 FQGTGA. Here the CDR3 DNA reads TGTGCCAGCAGCGCCGTACCTTGGACAGCTGAAGCTTTCTTT. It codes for CASSAVPWTAEAFF. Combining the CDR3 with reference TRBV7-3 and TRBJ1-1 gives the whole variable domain GAGVSQTPSNKVTEKGKYVELRCDPISGHTALYWYRQSLGQGPEFLIYFQGTGAADDSGLPNDRFFAVRPEGSVSTLKIQRTERGDSAVYLCASSAVPWTAEAFFGQGTRLTVV.

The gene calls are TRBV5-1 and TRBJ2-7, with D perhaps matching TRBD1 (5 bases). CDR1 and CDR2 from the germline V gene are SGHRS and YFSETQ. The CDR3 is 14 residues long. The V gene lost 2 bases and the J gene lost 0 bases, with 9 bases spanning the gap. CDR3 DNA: TGCGCCAGCAGCTTTATTAGGGGCTCCTACGAGCAGTACTTC. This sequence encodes CASSFIRGSYEQYF.

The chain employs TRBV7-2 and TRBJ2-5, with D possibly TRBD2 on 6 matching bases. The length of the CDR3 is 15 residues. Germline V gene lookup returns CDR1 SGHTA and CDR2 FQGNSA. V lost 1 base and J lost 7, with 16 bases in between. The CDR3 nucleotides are TGTGCCAGCAGCTTAGTCTCCGGGTCCGGGGGGACCCAGTACTTC. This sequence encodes CASSLVSGSGGTQYF.

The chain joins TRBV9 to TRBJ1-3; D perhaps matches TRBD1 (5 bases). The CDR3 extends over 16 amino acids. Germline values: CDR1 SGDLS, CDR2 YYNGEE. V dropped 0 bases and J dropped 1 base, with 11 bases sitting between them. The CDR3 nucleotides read TGTGCCAGCAGCGTAGAGGCAGGGTTATCTGGAAACACCATATATTTT. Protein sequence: CASSVEAGLSGNTIYF.

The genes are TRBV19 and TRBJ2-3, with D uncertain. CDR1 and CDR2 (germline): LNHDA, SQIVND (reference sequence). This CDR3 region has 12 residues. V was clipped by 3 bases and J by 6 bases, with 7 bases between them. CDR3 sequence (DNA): TGTGCCAGTAGTATTAGATCGGATACGCAGTATTTT. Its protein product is CASSIRSDTQYF.

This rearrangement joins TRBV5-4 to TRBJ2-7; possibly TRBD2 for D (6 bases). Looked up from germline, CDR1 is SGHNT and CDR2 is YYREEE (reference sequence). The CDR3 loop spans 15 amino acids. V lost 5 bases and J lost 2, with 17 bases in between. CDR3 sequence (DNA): TGTGCCAGCAGTATCACCGCGGGAAAAGCCTACGAGCAGTACTTC. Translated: CASSITAGKAYEQYF.

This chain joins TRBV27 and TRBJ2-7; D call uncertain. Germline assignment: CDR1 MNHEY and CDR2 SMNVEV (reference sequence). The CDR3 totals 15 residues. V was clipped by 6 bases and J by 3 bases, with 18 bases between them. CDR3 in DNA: TGTGCCAGCAGCCTGGGTCAGGCGACCGTCTACGAGCAGTACTTC. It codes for CASSLGQATVYEQYF.

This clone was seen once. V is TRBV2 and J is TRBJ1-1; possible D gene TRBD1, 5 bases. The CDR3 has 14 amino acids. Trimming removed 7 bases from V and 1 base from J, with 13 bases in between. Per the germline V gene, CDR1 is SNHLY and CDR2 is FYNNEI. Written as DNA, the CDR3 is TGTGCCAGCACCACTGGACAAGGGAACACTGAAGCTTTCTTT. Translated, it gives CASTTGQGNTEAFF.

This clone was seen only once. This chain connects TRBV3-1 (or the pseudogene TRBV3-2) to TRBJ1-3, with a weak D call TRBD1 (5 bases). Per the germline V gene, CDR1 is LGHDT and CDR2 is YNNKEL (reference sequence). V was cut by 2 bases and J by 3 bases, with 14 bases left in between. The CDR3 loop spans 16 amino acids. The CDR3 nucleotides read TGTGCCAGCAGCCAAAACACAGGTTACGATGGAAACACCATATATTTT. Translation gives CASSQNTGYDGNTIYF.

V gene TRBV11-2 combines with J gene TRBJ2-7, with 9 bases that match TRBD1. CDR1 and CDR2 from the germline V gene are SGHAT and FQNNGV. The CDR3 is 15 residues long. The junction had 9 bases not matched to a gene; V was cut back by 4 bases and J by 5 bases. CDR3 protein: CASSSLGTGSHEQYF. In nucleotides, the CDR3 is TGTGCCAGCAGCTCTCTAGGGACAGGGAGTCACGAGCAGTACTTC.

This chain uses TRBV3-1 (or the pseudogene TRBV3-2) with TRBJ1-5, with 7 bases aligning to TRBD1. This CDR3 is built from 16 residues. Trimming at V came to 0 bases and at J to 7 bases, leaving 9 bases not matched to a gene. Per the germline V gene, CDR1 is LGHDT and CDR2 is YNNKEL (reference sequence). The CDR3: CASSQEGGRGGQPQHF. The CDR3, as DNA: TGTGCCAGCAGCCAAGAAGGGGGCAGGGGAGGACAGCCCCAGCATTTT.

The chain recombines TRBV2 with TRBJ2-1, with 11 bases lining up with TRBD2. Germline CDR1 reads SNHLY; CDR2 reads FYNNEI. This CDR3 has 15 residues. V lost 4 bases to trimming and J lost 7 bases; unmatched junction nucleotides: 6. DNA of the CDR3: TGTGCCAGCAGTGTGCTAGCGGGGGGCCGTAATGAGCAGTTCTTC. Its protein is CASSVLAGGRNEQFF.

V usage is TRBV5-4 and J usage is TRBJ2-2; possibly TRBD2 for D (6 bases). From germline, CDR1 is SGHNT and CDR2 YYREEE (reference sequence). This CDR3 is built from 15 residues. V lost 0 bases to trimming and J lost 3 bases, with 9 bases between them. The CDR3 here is CASSLDLAYTGELFF. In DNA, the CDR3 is TGTGCCAGCAGCTTGGATCTAGCGTACACCGGGGAGCTGTTTTTT.

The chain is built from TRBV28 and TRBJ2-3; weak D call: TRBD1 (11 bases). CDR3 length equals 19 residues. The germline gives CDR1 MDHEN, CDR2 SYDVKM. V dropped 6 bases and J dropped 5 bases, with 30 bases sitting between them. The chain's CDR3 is CASSRTGGSGGADRDTQYF. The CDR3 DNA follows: TGTGCCAGCAGCCGGACAGGGGGCAGCGGGGGGGCCGATAGAGATACGCAGTATTTT.

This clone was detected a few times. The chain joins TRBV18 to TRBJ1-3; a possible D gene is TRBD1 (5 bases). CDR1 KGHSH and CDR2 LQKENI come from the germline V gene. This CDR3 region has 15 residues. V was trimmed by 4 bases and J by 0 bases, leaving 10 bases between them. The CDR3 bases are TGTGCCAGCTCACAGGGACTTAGCTCTGGAAACACCATATATTTT. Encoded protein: CASSQGLSSGNTIYF.

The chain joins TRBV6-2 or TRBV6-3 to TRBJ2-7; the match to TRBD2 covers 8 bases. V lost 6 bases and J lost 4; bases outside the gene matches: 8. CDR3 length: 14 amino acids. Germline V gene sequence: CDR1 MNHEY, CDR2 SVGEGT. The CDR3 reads CASSLSGGPYEQYF. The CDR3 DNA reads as TGTGCCAGCAGCTTAAGCGGGGGACCTTACGAGCAGTACTTC.